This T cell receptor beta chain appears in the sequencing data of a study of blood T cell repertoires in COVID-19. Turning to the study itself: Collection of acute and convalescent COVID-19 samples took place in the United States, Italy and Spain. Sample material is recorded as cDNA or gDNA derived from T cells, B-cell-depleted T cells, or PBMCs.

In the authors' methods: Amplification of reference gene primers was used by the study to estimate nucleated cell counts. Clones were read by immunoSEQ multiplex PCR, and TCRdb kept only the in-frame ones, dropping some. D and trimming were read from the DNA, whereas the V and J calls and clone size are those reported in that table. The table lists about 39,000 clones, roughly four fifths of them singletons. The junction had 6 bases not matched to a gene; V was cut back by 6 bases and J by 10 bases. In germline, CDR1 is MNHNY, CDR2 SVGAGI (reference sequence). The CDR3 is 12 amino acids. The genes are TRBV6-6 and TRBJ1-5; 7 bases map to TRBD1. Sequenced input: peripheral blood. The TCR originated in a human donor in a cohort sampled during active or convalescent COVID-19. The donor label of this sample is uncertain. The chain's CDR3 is CASSLDRNPQHF. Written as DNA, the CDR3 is TGTGCCAGCAGCTTGGACAGGAACCCCCAGCATTTT.